What follows describes a single T cell receptor (beta chain). This entry belongs to a study of cytomegalovirus exposure and HLA in healthy donors. The PCR employed 60 Vbeta primers together with 13 Jbeta primers. Clones were sequenced by immunoSEQ multiplex PCR, and TCRdb holds only the in-frame ones, with some missing. This sample yields over 85,000 clones, of which roughly four fifths are seen a single time; about 4.8% belongs to the top ten. The CDR3 spans 15 residues. The V gene lost 6 bases and the J gene lost 5 bases, with 14 bases spanning the gap. In germline, CDR1 is MNHEY, CDR2 SVGAGI. This chain joins TRBV6-5 and TRBJ1-6; weak D call: TRBD1 (6 bases). This sequence was found in a middle-aged man in good health and CMV-seropositive. The specimen was PBMCs. The CDR3 is CASRPPTGNNSPLHF. The DNA of the CDR3 is TGTGCCAGCAGACCCCCCACAGGGAATAATTCACCCCTCCACTTT.